The 4 T cell receptor beta chains listed next were all sequenced from one sample in a study of cytomegalovirus exposure and HLA in healthy donors. The PCR ran on 60 Vbeta and 13 Jbeta primers. Sequenced by immunoSEQ multiplex PCR; TCRdb stores in-frame clones only, minus some. In the table there are under 200,000 clones, around 62% of which are singletons. Sequencing was done on a sample of PBMCs. Receptors were obtained from a man aged 35 to 55 in good health and CMV-seronegative.

The V gene is TRBV6-5, the J gene TRBJ2-7, with TRBD2 matching over 8 bases. The CDR3 sequence is 14 residues long. CDR1 and CDR2 from the germline V gene are MNHEY and SVGAGI. The J segment lost 4 bases and the V segment lost 0 bases, leaving 2 bases of the junction unmatched. The CDR3 region is CASSYSRGRYEQYF. CDR3 nucleotide sequence: TGTGCCAGCAGTTACTCGCGCGGGAGGTACGAGCAGTACTTC.

This clone was found a few times. This chain links TRBV27 with TRBJ2-3, with 8 bases identical to TRBD2. The J segment lost 4 bases and the V segment lost 5 bases, leaving 5 bases of the junction unmatched. The CDR3 loop spans 14 amino acids. Germline assignment: CDR1 MNHEY and CDR2 SMNVEV (reference sequence). The DNA of the CDR3 is TGTGCCAGCAGTCAGAGCGGGGGATCAGATACGCAGTATTTT. It translates to CASSQSGGSDTQYF.

The chain employs TRBV25-1 and TRBJ1-1; D not certain. Germline V gives CDR1 MGHDK, CDR2 SYGVNS. This CDR3 region has 13 residues. Trimming took off 7 bases at V and 4 bases at J, with 13 bases between the two ends. CDR3 DNA sequence: TGTGCCAGCACCTTAGCTGGAGGCACTGAAGCTTTCTTT. It yields the protein CASTLAGGTEAFF.

J is TRBJ2-2 and V is TRBV5-1; D is perhaps TRBD2 (5 bases). Germline CDR1 is SGHRS and CDR2 is YFSETQ. Trimming removed 5 bases at V and 4 bases at J, with 12 bases between. This CDR3 is 14 amino acids long. CDR3 protein: CASSVEGSTGELFF. The CDR3 DNA reads TGCGCCAGCAGTGTTGAGGGAAGCACCGGGGAGCTGTTTTTT.